These T cell receptor beta chains were read from a single sample in a study of response to subunit inactivated influenza vaccine. TCRdb reprocessed the RT-PCR reads via MiXCR and lists one record per CDR3 protein. The data contain hundreds of thousands of distinct CDR3 sequences, 7.6% of them singletons. The material was PBMCs from blood, obtained roughly 24 months after vaccination. The receptors shown here come from a man between 50 and 75 years old who received an inactivated influenza vaccine. Each CDR3 is given with its conserved first and last residue. D genes are given only for firm matches. For some rows the clone size is stated as once, few or many, or as a class when expanded; others skip it.

>14|TRBD2|TRBJ2-3|TRBV28|-
TGTGCCAGCAAGGAGCGGGGAAACACAGATACGCAGTATTTT
CASKERGNTDTQYF
>14|-|TRBJ2-6|TRBV18|-
TGTGCCAGCTCACCCGAGTCTGGGGCCAACGTCCTGACTTTC
CASSPESGANVLTF
>13|-|TRBJ2-5|TRBV19|-
TGTGCCAGTAGTATAGCTCGGGGGGAGACCCAGTACTTC
CASSIARGETQYF
>13|-|TRBJ1-1|TRBV5-5|few
TGTGCCAGCAGCCTGATCGGCGGGACTGAAGCTTTCTTT
CASSLIGGTEAFF
>15|TRBD1|TRBJ2-7|TRBV28|-
TGTGCCAGCAGAGTTCCGACAGGGGGGAAGTACGAGCAGTACTTC
CASRVPTGGKYEQYF
>14|-|TRBJ1-4|TRBV20-1|few
TGCAGTGCTAGCCCGGGGGTGATCAATGAAAAACTGTTTTTT
CSASPGVINEKLFF
>16|TRBD1|TRBJ2-5|TRBV7-2|-
TGTGCCAGCAGCTTACCTTCGGGACAGGGGAGAGAGACCCAGTACTTC
CASSLPSGQGRETQYF
>18|TRBD2|TRBJ2-1|TRBV24-1|-
TGTGCCACCGCGTCCGGGACTAGCGGACCTACCTCCTACAATGAGCAGTTCTTC
CATASGTSGPTSYNEQFF
>15|-|TRBJ2-2|TRBV20-1|few
TGCAGTGCTAGCGGGCAACGATTGAACACCGGGGAGCTGTTTTTT
CSASGQRLNTGELFF
>14|-|TRBJ2-5|TRBV5-5|few
TGTGCCAGCAGCCCGAGGAGGTACCAAGAGACCCAGTACTTC
CASSPRRYQETQYF
>19|TRBD2|TRBJ2-2|TRBV28|-
TGTGCCAGCAGTTCACCGATCCCCGCGGGGGGGCCATACACCGGGGAGCTGTTTTTT
CASSSPIPAGGPYTGELFF
>12|-|TRBJ1-2|TRBV28|-
TGTGCCAGCGTGGACAGAGGGTTAGGCTACACCTTC
CASVDRGLGYTF
>14|-|TRBJ2-1|TRBV29-1|few
TGCAGCGTTGAGGTGGTGGGAGACCGGGATGAGCAGTTCTTC
CSVEVVGDRDEQFF